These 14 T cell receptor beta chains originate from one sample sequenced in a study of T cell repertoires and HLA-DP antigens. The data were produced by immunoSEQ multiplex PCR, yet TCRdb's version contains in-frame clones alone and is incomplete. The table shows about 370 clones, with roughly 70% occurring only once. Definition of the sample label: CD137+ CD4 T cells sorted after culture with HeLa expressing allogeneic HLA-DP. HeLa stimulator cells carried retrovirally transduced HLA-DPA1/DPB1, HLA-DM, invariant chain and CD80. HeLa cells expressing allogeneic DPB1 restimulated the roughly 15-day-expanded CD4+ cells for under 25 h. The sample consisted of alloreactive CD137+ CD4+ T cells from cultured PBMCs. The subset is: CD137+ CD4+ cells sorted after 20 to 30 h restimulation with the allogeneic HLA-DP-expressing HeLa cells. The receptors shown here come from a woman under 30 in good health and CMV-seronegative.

This chain's CDR3 is CASFRGRTEKLFF. CDR3 nucleotide sequence: TGTGCCAGCTTCAGGGGGCGGACTGAAAAACTGTTTTTT. The chain has TRBV6-5 and TRBJ1-4, with 8 bases fitting TRBD1. V lost 8 bases and J lost 7; bases outside the gene matches: 6. CDR3 length: 13 amino acids. Looked up from germline, CDR1 is MNHEY and CDR2 is SVGAGI.

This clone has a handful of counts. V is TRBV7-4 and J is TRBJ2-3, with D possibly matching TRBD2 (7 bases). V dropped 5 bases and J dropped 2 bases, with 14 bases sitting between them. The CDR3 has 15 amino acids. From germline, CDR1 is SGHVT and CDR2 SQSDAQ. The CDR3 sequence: CASSPRGLITDTQYF. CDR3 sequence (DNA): TGTGCCAGCAGCCCCAGGGGACTAATCACAGATACGCAGTATTTT. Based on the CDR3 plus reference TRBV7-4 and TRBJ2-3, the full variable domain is GAGVSQSPRYKVAKRGRDVALRCDSISGHVTLYWYRQTLGQGSEVLTYSQSDAQRDKSGRPSGRFSAERPERSVSTLKIQRTEQGDSAVYLCASSPRGLITDTQYFGPGTRLTVL.

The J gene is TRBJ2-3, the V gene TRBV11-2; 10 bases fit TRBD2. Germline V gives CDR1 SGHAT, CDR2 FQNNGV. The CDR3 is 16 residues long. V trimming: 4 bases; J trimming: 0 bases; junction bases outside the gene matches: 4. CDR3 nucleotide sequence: TGTGCCAGCAGCTCCGGACTAGCGGCTAGCACAGATACGCAGTATTTT. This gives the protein CASSSGLAASTDTQYF.

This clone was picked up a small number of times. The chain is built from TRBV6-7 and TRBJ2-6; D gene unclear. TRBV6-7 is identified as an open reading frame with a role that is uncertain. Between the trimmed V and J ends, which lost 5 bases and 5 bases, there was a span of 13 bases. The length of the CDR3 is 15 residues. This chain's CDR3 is CASSHLQSRANVLTF. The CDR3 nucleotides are TGTGCCAGCAGTCATTTACAAAGTCGGGCCAACGTCCTGACTTTC.

CDR3 protein: CAWSGETGDNSPLHF. As DNA, the CDR3 is TGTGCCTGGAGTGGTGAGACAGGGGATAATTCACCCCTCCACTTT. This rearrangement joins TRBV30 to TRBJ1-6; 8 nucleotides agree with TRBD1. CDR1 is GTSNPN, CDR2 SVGIG, per germline (reference sequence). J gave up 5 bases and V 1 base, and 4 bases lay outside the gene matches. The CDR3 runs 15 residues.

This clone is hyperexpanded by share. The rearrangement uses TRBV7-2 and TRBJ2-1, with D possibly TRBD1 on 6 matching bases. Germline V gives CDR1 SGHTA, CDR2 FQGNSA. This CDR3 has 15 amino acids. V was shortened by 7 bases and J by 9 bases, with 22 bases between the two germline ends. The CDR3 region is CASNLGDRWLGEQFF. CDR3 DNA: TGTGCCAGCAACTTGGGTGACAGGTGGTTAGGTGAGCAGTTCTTC.

The CDR3 DNA reads TGTGCCAGCAGTTACTCGAGGGACAACTCCTACGAGCAGTACTTC. Translating it yields CASSYSRDNSYEQYF. V usage is TRBV6-9 and J usage is TRBJ2-7; tentative D call: TRBD1 (6 bases). CDR1 and CDR2 from the germline V gene are MNHGY and SVAAGI. The ends were cut back, 3 bases at V and 0 bases at J, with 12 bases in the middle. The CDR3 has 15 amino acids.

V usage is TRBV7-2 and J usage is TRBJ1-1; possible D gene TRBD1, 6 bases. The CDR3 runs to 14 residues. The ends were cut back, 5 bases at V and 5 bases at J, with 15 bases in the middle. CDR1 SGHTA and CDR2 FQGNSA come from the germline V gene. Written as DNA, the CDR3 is TGTGCCAGCAGCAGACGGACAGCTCGGACTGAAGCTTTCTTT. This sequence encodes CASSRRTARTEAFF.

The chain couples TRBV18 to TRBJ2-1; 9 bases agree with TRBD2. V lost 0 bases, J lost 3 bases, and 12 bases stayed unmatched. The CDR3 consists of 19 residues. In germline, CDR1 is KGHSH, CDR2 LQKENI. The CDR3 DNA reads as TGTGCCAGCTCACCACCGGTGGGCAAGCGGGGGGCCGACTACAATGAGCAGTTCTTC. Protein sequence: CASSPPVGKRGADYNEQFF.

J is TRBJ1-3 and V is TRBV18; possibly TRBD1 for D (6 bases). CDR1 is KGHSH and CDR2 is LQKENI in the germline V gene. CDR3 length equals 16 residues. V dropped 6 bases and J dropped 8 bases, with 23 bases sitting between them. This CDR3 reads CASSPLSGGTRHTIYF. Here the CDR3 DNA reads TGTGCCAGCTCTCCTTTGTCTGGGGGGACAAGACACACCATATATTTT.

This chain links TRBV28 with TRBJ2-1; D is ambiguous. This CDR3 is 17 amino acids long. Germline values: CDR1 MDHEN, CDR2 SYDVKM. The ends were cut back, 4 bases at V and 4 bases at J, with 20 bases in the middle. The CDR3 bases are TGTGCCAGCAGTTCCCCCCCCCAGGAAAGCAAATACAATGAGCAGTTCTTC. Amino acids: CASSSPPQESKYNEQFF.

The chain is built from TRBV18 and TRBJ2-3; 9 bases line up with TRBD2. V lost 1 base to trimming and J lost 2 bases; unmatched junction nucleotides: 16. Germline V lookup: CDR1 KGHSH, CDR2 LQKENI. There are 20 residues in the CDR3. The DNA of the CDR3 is TGTGCCAGCTCACCACGCTTAACGACAGAACTAGCGGGTGTCACAGATACGCAGTATTTT. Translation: CASSPRLTTELAGVTDTQYF.

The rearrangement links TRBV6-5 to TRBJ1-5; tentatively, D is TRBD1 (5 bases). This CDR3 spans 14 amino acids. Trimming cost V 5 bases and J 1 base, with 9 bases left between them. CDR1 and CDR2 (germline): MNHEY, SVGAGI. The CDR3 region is CASSLRGSNQPQHF. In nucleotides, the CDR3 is TGTGCCAGCAGTCTAAGGGGAAGCAATCAGCCCCAGCATTTT.

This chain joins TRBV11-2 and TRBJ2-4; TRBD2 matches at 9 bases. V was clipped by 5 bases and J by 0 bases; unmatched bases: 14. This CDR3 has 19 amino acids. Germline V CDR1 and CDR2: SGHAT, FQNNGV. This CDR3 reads CASSPLSGGYLGAKNIQYF. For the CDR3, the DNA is TGTGCCAGCAGCCCCCTCAGCGGGGGGTACCTGGGAGCCAAAAACATTCAGTACTTC.